A selection of T cell receptor beta chains follows, all from one sample in a study of T cells in Graves' hyperthyroidism and ophthalmopathy. TCRdb recomputed calls from the multiplex PCR reads with MiXCR, one row per CDR3 protein. The table records a few hundred thousand distinct CDR3 sequences, more than 15% of them present only once. The source material was blood. Receptors originate from a woman aged 30 to 39 with Graves' ophthalmopathy. Each CDR3 is given with its conserved first and last residue. D genes are given only for firm matches.

v_call: TRBV20-1
d_call: TRBD2
j_call: TRBJ2-1
cdr3_aa: CSAIDPGTRGSNEQFF

v_call: TRBV5-1
d_call: NA
j_call: TRBJ2-7
cdr3_aa: CASSLVGGPSYEQYF

v_call: TRBV12-5
d_call: NA
j_call: TRBJ2-1
cdr3_aa: CASVMDGSSYNEQFF

v_call: TRBV12-3/TRBV12-4
d_call: NA
j_call: TRBJ2-2
cdr3_aa: CASSFSTGTAELFF

v_call: TRBV2
d_call: TRBD2
j_call: TRBJ2-1
cdr3_aa: CASRLAGANIEQFF

v_call: TRBV28
d_call: NA
j_call: TRBJ1-2
cdr3_aa: CASSVGGPYGYTF

v_call: TRBV25-1
d_call: NA
j_call: TRBJ2-2
cdr3_aa: CASQDFRGLSNTGELFF

v_call: TRBV29-1
d_call: NA
j_call: TRBJ2-7
cdr3_aa: CSVGQGRPYEQYF

v_call: TRBV5-6
d_call: NA
j_call: TRBJ2-3
cdr3_aa: CASSWADFTQYF

v_call: TRBV7-8
d_call: NA
j_call: TRBJ2-1
cdr3_aa: CASSSERSSYNEQFF

v_call: TRBV9
d_call: NA
j_call: TRBJ2-7
cdr3_aa: CASSVGDNSYEQYF

v_call: TRBV28
d_call: NA
j_call: TRBJ1-1
cdr3_aa: CASRSTGLVTEAFF

v_call: TRBV11-3
d_call: NA
j_call: TRBJ2-2
cdr3_aa: CASSPPTGVFTGELFF

v_call: TRBV10-3
d_call: TRBD2
j_call: TRBJ2-1
cdr3_aa: CAAGGPGNEQFF

v_call: TRBV20-1
d_call: TRBD1
j_call: TRBJ1-1
cdr3_aa: CSARQGRTEAFF

v_call: TRBV2
d_call: TRBD2
j_call: TRBJ2-5
cdr3_aa: CASSQSGSSETQYF

v_call: TRBV28
d_call: NA
j_call: TRBJ2-5
cdr3_aa: CAINSLRETQYF

v_call: TRBV4-3
d_call: TRBD2
j_call: TRBJ2-2
cdr3_aa: CASSPNMISSGANTGELFF

v_call: TRBV30
d_call: NA
j_call: TRBJ2-5
cdr3_aa: CAWSPGAQETQYF

v_call: TRBV15
d_call: NA
j_call: TRBJ1-3
cdr3_aa: CATSLGGAGNTIYF

v_call: TRBV7-2
d_call: TRBD1
j_call: TRBJ2-3
cdr3_aa: CASSLELGQGDTDTQYF

v_call: TRBV3-1
d_call: NA
j_call: TRBJ2-5
cdr3_aa: CASSQGALRETQYF

v_call: TRBV5-1
d_call: NA
j_call: TRBJ2-7
cdr3_aa: CASSRSGTPFSYEQYF

v_call: TRBV28
d_call: NA
j_call: TRBJ1-6
cdr3_aa: CASSLWTVFSYNSPLHF